The clone carrying this TCR beta chain is judged medium-sized. Its antigen remains unknown. The data belong to a study of T cells in Graves' hyperthyroidism and ophthalmopathy. Overall study results and limits: Ophthalmopathy was model-predicted a median around seven months pre-onset.

V was pared by 6 bases and J by 9 bases, with 21 bases between. The CDR3 has 14 amino acids. Per the germline V gene, CDR1 is DFQATT and CDR2 is SNEGSKA (reference sequence). There were TCR beta CDR3 regions amplified from RNA transcripts. The HTBI set primed first-round TCR CDR3 RT-PCR. TCRdb redid the calling of the multiplex PCR reads with MiXCR, one entry per CDR3 protein. The data contain approximately 720,000 distinct CDR3 sequences, approximately 19% of them seen just once; the ten biggest clones take up around 15%. The TCR originated in a woman aged 45-59 years with Graves' hyperthyroidism that later progressed to Graves' ophthalmopathy. The sequenced sample was blood. This chain connects TRBV20-1 to TRBJ2-1; D possibly corresponds to TRBD1 (6 bases). The CDR3 loop reads CSATVADEGVEQFF. The CDR3 nucleotides are TGCAGTGCCACCGTGGCTGACGAGGGGGTTGAGCAGTTCTTC.